This T cell receptor (beta chain) appears in the sequencing data of a study of blood T cell repertoires in COVID-19 (dated by TCRdb to the early 2020s). Notes on the research overall: Samples from collaborators originated in the United States, Italy and Spain and spanned both the acute and convalescent phases of COVID-19. The material from the prospective study consisted of cDNA or gDNA derived from T cells, B-cell-depleted T cells, or PBMCs. Samples came from the ongoing ImmuneRACE study (first 160 participants) plus 1,254 subjects from 6 global collaborators. Where available, HLA class I and class II types were obtained from metadata supplied by the sample provider rather than from assay-based typing. A de-identified subject ID, COVID-19 status, age in years and sex were almost always included in the sample metadata. A freely available public database, intended as a resource for researchers studying the immune response to SARS-CoV-2, is where the repertoires were released. The dataset comprised deeply sampled blood TCRbeta repertoires from subjects exposed to, actively infected with, or recovered from COVID-19.

Study-wide findings and limitations: How much clinical and demographic metadata was included differed by source and by participant, and the metadata was provided uncurated.

TCRbeta CDR3 regions were amplified from genomic DNA using the immunoSEQ Assay, a bias-controlled multiplex PCR. In the original analysis: Within the assay, amplification of reference gene primers was used to estimate how many nucleated cells each sample contained. To quantify the absolute abundance of each unique TCRbeta CDR3 rearrangement, sequence reads were collapsed and filtered. For each sample, productive Simpson clonality was calculated as the square root of Simpson's diversity index over productive rearrangements. TCRdb took this table from immuneACCESS and kept in-frame rearrangements with V and J called. Such tables lack part of the clones; where checked against another copy, unresolved V genes explain under half of the gap, and the rest is unexplained. That table supplies the V and J calls and clone size; D and trimming were determined from the DNA. This sample lists under 450,000 clones; 70% to 90% were detected once. About 1.6% of the sample comes from the top ten.

To note about this clone: Its cognate antigen has yet to be identified. The input lacks base qualities; no much larger clone sits a single base away.

One collaborating source in Seattle enrolled patients during active infection and followed them longitudinally through the course of disease. The collaborating institutions used their own protocols to collect whole blood in K2EDTA tubes. For TCRbeta analysis, collaborators shipped samples as frozen whole blood, isolated PBMCs, or DNA extracted from either of those sample types. The sample consisted of peripheral blood. This TCR was sampled from a woman aged 35 to 49 with COVID-19, enrolled during active disease.

The nucleotides read TGCAGCGTCCCTGGAAGGAGTGAGGGCTCGGTCACTGAAGCTTTCTTT. Its amino acids are CSVPGRSEGSVTEAFF. The receptor chain draws on TRBV29-1 and TRBJ1-1; the D segment cannot be called with confidence. From a lookup of the germline V gene, CDR1 and CDR2 are SQVTM and ANQGSEA. Reading from cysteine to phenylalanine, the CDR3 counts 16 amino acids. Only the CDR3 part of the read is kept: 48 bases, read in frame from the first base. V is pared back by 6 bases and J by 4 bases, with 24 bases lying between the germline termini. Extended through the reference TRBV29-1 and TRBJ1-1 proteins, this CDR3 yields the full variable domain: SAVISQKPSRDICQRGTSLTIQCQVDSQVTMMFWYRQQPGQSLTLIATANQGSEATYESGFVIDKFPISRPNLTFSTLTVSNMSPEDSSIYLCSVPGRSEGSVTEAFFGQGTRLTVV.